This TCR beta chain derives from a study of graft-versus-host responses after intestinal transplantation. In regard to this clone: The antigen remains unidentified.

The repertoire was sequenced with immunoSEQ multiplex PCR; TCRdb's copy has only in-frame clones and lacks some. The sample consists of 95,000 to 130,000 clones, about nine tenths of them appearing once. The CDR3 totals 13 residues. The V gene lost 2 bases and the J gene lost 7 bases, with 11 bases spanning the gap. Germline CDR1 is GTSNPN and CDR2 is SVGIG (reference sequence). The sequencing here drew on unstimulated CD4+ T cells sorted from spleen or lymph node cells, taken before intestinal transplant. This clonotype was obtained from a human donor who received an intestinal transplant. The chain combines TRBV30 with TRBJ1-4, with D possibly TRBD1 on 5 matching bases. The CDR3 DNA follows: TGTGCCTGGAGTTGGTCGGGGGGTGAAAAACTGTTTTTT. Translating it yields CAWSWSGGEKLFF.